This TCR beta chain is drawn from a study of T-cell reconstitution after alpha-beta-depleted transplantation in children. Study observations and caveats: Surviving recipient T cells and thymic progenitors underlay high day-60 TCRbeta diversity in some patients.

Note on this clonotype: Its cognate antigen is unknown.

Germline CDR1 is MDHEN and CDR2 is SYDVKM. The V end was cut by 8 bases, the J end by 3 bases, with 13 bases between. The CDR3 is made up of 13 amino acids. Unique molecular identifiers were incorporated into the prepared TCRbeta library. TCRdb independently ran MiXCR on the PCR reads; one entry per CDR3 protein. Seen here are 440,000 or so distinct CDR3 sequences, over 40% observed once, and the top ten hold under 30%. This chain joins TRBV28 and TRBJ2-5, with TRBD1 as a possible D gene (5 bases). This receptor was taken from a girl aged 2-10 years with aplastic anemia, due to receive a stem cell transplant. The sample here was PBMCs, taken before TCRalphabeta/CD19-depleted stem cell transplant. The CDR3 is CASSRGREETQYF. In DNA form, the CDR3 reads TGTGCCAGCTCTAGGGGCAGGGAAGAGACCCAGTACTTC.